These T cell receptor beta chains were read from a single sample in a study of circulating CD8 cells and anti-PD-1 response in melanoma. TCRdb processed the reads anew with MiXCR; each CDR3 protein has one entry. The sample holds 1,500 to 2,000 distinct CDR3 sequences, 6% to 7% seen once. The material sequenced was CD8+ T cells from PBMCs, taken at baseline or after one month of anti-PD-1 therapy (not recorded which). These receptors were taken from a human donor with melanoma. Both conserved end residues are part of each CDR3. D genes are given only for firm matches. Clone sizes are given selectively: once, few, many, or a class where the clone is expanded.

v_gene	d_gene	j_gene	abundance	CDR3aa	CDR3nt
TRBV25-1	TRBD2	TRBJ2-1	large	CAVSWASGTSEQFF	TGTGCCGTCTCTTGGGCTAGCGGGACTAGTGAGCAGTTCTTC
TRBV27	.	TRBJ2-1	.	CASSFRNNNQAFF	TGTGCCAGCAGTTTTCGGAACAATAACCAGGCGTTCTTC
TRBV19	.	TRBJ1-1	medium-sized	CASTLGGTEAFF	TGTGCCAGTACCCTGGGGGGCACTGAAGCTTTCTTT
TRBV18	.	TRBJ1-4	medium-sized	CASSSFQGPDEKLFF	TGTGCCAGCTCATCGTTCCAGGGACCCGATGAAAAACTGTTTTTT
TRBV13	TRBD2	TRBJ2-2	medium-sized	CASSLTGTKAGELFF	TGTGCCAGCAGCTTAACCGGGACTAAGGCGGGGGAGCTGTTTTTT
TRBV29-1	.	TRBJ2-7	.	CSVGPSGFYEQYF	TGCAGCGTGGGACCGTCGGGCTTCTACGAGCAGTACTTC
TRBV6-4	.	TRBJ2-7	medium-sized	CASSDSWESDEQYF	TGTGCCAGCAGTGACTCGTGGGAGAGCGACGAGCAGTACTTC
TRBV25-1	TRBD2	TRBJ2-2	large	CASSEYSGMDTGELFF	TGTGCCAGCAGTGAATATAGCGGGATGGACACCGGGGAGCTGTTTTTT
TRBV9	.	TRBJ2-1	large	CASSVGFPNEQFF	TGTGCCAGCAGCGTAGGGTTTCCCAATGAGCAGTTCTTC
TRBV19	.	TRBJ2-7	.	CASSKDVTYEQYF	TGTGCCAGTAGTAAGGACGTCACCTACGAGCAGTACTTC
TRBV19	.	TRBJ1-5	few	CATSTLAGRIANQPQHF	TGTGCCACATCAACCCTGGCAGGTAGGATAGCTAATCAGCCCCAGCATTTT
TRBV28	TRBD2	TRBJ2-2	large	CASRVSGTLNTGELFF	TGTGCCAGCAGGGTTAGCGGGACCCTAAACACCGGGGAGCTGTTTTTT
TRBV28	.	TRBJ2-7	medium-sized	CASRDPNYEQYF	TGTGCCAGCCGGGACCCGAACTACGAGCAGTACTTC
TRBV28	TRBD2	TRBJ2-3	medium-sized	CASRTSGRIDTQYF	TGTGCCAGCAGGACGAGCGGGAGAATAGATACGCAGTATTTT